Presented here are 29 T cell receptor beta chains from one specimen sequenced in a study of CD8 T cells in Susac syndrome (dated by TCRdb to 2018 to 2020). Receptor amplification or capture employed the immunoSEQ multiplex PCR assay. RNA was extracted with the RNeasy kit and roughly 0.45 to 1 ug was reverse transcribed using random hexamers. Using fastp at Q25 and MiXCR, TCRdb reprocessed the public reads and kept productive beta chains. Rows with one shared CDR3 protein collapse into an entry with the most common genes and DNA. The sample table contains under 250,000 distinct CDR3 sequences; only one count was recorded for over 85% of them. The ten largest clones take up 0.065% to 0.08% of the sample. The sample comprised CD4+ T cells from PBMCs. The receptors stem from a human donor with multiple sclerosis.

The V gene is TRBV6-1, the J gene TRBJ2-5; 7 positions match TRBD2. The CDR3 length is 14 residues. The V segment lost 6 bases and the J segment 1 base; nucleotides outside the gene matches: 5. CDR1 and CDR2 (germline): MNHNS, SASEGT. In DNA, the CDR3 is TGTGCCAGCAGCGGAAAGCGGGGCCAAGAGACCCAGTACTTC. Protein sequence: CASSGKRGQETQYF.

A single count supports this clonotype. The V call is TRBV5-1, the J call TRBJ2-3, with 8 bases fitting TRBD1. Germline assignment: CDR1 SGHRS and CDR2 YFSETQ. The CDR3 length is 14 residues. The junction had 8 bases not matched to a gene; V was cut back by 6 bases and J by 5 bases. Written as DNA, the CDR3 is TGCGCCAGCAAGCAGGGGGCGCTGGGAGATACGCAGTATTTT. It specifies CASKQGALGDTQYF.

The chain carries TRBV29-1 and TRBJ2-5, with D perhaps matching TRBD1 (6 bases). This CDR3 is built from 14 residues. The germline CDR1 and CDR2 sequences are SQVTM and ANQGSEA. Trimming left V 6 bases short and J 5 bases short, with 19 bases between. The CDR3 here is CSVAWTAEGETQYF. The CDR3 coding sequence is TGCAGCGTCGCTTGGACAGCTGAGGGCGAGACCCAGTACTTC.

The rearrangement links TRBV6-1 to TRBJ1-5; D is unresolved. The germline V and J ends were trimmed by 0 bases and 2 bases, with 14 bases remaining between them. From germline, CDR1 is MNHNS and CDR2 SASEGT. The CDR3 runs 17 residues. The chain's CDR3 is CASSEARLRGRNQPQHF. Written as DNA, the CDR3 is TGTGCCAGCAGTGAAGCGCGCCTACGTGGTCGCAATCAGCCCCAGCATTTT.

The CDR3: CAWNLNTEAFF. Written as DNA, the CDR3 is TGTGCCTGGAACCTGAACACTGAAGCTTTCTTT. The chain carries TRBV30 and TRBJ1-1, with no clear D. The CDR3 loop spans 11 amino acids. Looked up from germline, CDR1 is GTSNPN and CDR2 is SVGIG (reference sequence). The V gene lost 4 bases and the J gene lost 0 bases, with 3 bases spanning the gap. The full variable domain, rest sourced from reference TRBV30 and TRBJ1-1, is SQTIHQWPATLVQPVGSPLSLECTVEGTSNPNLYWYRQAAGRGLQLLFYSVGIGQISSEVPQNLSASRPQDRQFILSSKKLLLSDSGFYLCAWNLNTEAFFGQGTRLTVV.

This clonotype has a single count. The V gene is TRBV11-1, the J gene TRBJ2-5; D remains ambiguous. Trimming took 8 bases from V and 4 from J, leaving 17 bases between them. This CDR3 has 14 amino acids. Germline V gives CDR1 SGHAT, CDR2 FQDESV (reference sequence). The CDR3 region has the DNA TGTGCCAGCGCCCCAGGCCCCGGTGGAGAGACCCAGTACTTC. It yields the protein CASAPGPGGETQYF.

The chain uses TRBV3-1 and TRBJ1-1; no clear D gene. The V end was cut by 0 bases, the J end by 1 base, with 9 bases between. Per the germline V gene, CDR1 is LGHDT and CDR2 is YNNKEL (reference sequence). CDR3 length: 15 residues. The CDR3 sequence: CASSQDGQPNTEAFF. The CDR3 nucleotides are TGTGCCAGCAGCCAAGATGGGCAGCCGAACACTGAAGCTTTCTTT.

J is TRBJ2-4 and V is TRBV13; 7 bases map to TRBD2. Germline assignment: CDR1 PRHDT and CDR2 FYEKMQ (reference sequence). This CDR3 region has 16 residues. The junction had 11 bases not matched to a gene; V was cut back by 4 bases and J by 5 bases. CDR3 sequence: CASSSRLAGDENIQYF. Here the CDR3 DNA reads TGTGCCAGCAGCTCCCGACTAGCCGGGGACGAAAACATTCAGTACTTC.

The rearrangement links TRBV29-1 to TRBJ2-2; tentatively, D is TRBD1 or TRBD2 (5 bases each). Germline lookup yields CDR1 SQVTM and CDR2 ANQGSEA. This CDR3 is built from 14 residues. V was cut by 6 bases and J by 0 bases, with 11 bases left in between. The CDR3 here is CSVVGPTNTGELFF. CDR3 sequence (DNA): TGCAGCGTCGTGGGACCCACGAACACCGGGGAGCTGTTTTTT.

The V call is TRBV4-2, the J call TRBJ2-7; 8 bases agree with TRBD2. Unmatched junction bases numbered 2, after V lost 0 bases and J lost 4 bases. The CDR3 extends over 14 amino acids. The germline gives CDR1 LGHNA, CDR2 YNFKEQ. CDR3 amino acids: CASSQDTSGYEQYF. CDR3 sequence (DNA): TGTGCCAGCAGCCAAGATACTAGCGGTTACGAGCAGTACTTC.

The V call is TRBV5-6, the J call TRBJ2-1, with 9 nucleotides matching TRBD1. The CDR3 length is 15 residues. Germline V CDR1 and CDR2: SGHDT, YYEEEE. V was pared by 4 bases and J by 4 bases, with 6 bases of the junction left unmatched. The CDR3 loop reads CASSQLTGGYNEQFF. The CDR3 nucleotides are TGTGCCAGCAGCCAATTGACAGGGGGGTACAATGAGCAGTTCTTC. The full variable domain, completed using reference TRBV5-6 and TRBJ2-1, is DAGVTQSPTHLIKTRGQQVTLRCSPKSGHDTVSWYQQALGQGPQFIFQYYEEEERQRGNFPDRFSGHQFPNYSSELNVNALLLGDSALYLCASSQLTGGYNEQFFGPGTRLTVL.

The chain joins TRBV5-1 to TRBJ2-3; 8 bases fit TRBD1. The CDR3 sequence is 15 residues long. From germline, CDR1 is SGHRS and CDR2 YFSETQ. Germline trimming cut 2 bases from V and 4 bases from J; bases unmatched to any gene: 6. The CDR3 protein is CASSFPTGEADTQYF. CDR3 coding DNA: TGCGCCAGCAGCTTCCCGACAGGGGAAGCAGATACGCAGTATTTT.

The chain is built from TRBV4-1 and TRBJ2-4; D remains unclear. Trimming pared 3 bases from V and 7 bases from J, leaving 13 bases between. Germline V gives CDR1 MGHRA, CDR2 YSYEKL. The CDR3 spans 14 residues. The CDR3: CASSHPGPRNIQYF. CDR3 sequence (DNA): TGCGCCAGCAGCCACCCCGGGCCCCGGAACATTCAGTACTTC.

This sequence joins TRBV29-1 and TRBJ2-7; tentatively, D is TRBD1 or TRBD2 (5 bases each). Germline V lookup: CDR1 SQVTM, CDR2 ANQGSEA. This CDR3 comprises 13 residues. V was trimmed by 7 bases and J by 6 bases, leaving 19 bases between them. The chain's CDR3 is CSAGTALSGEQYF. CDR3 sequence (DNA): TGCAGCGCGGGGACGGCGCTGTCTGGCGAGCAGTACTTC.

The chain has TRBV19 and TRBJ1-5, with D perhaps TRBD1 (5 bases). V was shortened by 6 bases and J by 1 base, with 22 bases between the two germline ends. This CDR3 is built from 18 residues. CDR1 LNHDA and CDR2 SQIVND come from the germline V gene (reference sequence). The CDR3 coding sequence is TGTGCCAGTAGCGAAACGGGACCAAGGTCGGCGAGCAATCAGCCCCAGCATTTT. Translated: CASSETGPRSASNQPQHF.

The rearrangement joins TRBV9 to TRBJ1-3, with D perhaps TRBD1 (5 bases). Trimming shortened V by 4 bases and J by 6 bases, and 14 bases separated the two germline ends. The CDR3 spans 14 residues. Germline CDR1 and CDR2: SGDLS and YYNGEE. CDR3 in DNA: TGTGCCAGCAGCATCCGGGACCAGGCAAACACCATATATTTT. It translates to CASSIRDQANTIYF.

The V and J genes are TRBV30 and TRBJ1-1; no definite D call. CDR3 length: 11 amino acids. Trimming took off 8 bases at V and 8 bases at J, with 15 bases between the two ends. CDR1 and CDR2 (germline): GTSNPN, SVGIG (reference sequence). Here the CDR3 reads CAGTQLTEAFF. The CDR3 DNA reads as TGTGCCGGAACCCAACTTACCGAAGCTTTCTTT.

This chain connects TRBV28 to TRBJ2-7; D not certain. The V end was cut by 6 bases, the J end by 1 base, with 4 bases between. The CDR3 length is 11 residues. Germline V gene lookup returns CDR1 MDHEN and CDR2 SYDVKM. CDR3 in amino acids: CASRGSYEQYF. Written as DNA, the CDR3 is TGTGCCAGCAGGGGATCCTACGAGCAGTACTTC.

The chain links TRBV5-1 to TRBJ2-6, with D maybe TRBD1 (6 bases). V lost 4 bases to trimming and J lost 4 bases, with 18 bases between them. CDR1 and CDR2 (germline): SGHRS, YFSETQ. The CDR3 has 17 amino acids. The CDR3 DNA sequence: TGCGCCAGCAGCCCTTTACAGGGAGAAGACGGGGCCAACGTCCTGACTTTC. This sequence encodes CASSPLQGEDGANVLTF.

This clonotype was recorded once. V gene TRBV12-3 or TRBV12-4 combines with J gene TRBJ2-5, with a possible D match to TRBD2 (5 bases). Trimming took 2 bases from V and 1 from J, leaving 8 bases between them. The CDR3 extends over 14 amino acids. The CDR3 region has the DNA TGTGCCAGCAGTTTATTGCGGGTCCAAGAGACCCAGTACTTC. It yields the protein CASSLLRVQETQYF.

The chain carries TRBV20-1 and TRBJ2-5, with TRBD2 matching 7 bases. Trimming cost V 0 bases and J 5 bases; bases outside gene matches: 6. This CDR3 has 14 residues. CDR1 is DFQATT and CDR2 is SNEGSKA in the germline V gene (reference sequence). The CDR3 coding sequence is TGCAGTGCTAGAGATCGCGGGGGTTTGGAGACCCAGTACTTC. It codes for CSARDRGGLETQYF.

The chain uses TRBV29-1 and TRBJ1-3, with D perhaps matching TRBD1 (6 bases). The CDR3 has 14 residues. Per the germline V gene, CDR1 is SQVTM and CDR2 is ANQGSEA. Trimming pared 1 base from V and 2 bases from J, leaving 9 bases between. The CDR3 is CSVEVSGAGNTIYF. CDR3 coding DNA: TGCAGCGTTGAAGTATCAGGGGCTGGAAACACCATATATTTT. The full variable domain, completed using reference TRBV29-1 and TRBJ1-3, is SAVISQKPSRDICQRGTSLTIQCQVDSQVTMMFWYRQQPGQSLTLIATANQGSEATYESGFVIDKFPISRPNLTFSTLTVSNMSPEDSSIYLCSVEVSGAGNTIYFGEGSWLTVV.

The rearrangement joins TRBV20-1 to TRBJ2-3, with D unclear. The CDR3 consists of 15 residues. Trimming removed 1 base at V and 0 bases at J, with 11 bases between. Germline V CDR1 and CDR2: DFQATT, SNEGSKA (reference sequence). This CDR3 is CSARATWGSTDTQYF. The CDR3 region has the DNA TGCAGTGCTAGAGCGACGTGGGGTAGCACAGATACGCAGTATTTT.

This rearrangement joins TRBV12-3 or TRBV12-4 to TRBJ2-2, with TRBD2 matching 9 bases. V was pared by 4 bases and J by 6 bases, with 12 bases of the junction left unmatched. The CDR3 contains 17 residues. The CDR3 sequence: CASSSPPPGGRAGELFF. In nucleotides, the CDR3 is TGTGCCAGCAGTTCCCCCCCTCCGGGCGGGAGGGCCGGGGAGCTGTTTTTT.

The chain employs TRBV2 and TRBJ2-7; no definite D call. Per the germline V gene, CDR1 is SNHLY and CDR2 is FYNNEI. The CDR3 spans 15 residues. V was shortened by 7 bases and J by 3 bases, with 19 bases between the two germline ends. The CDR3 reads CASTSPAMLVYEQYF. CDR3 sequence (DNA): TGTGCCAGCACCTCCCCGGCAATGCTGGTCTACGAGCAGTACTTC.

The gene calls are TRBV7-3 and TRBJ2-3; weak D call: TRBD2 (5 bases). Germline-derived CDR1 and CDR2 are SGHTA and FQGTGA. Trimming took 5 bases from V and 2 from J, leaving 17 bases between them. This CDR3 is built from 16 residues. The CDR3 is CASSRLTSGPTDTQYF. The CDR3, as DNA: TGTGCCAGCAGCCGCCTAACCAGCGGCCCCACAGATACGCAGTATTTT. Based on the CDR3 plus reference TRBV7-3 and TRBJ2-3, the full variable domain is GAGVSQTPSNKVTEKGKYVELRCDPISGHTALYWYRQSLGQGPEFLIYFQGTGAADDSGLPNDRFFAVRPEGSVSTLKIQRTERGDSAVYLCASSRLTSGPTDTQYFGPGTRLTVL.

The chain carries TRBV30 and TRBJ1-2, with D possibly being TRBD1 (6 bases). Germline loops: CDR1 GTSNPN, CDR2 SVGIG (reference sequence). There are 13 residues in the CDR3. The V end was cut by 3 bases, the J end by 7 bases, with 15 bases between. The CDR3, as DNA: TGTGCCTGGAGCGCGGGGGGGCCGGGTGGCTACACCTTC. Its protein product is CAWSAGGPGGYTF. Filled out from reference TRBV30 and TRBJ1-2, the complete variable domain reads SQTIHQWPATLVQPVGSPLSLECTVEGTSNPNLYWYRQAAGRGLQLLFYSVGIGQISSEVPQNLSASRPQDRQFILSSKKLLLSDSGFYLCAWSAGGPGGYTFGSGTRLTVV.

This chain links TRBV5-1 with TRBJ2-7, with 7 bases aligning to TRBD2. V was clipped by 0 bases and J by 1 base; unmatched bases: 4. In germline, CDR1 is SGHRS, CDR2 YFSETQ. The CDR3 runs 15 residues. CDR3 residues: CASSLGASGSYEQYV. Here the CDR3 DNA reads TGCGCCAGCAGCTTGGGTGCTAGCGGATCCTACGAGCAGTACGTC.

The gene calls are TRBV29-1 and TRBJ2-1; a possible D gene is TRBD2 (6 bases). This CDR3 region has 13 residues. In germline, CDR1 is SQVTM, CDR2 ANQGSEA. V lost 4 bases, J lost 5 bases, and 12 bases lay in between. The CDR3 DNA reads TGCAGCGTTGTGGTAGCGGTACACAATGAGCAGTTCTTC. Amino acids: CSVVVAVHNEQFF.